Sequencing of this TCR beta chain was carried out in a study of cytomegalovirus exposure and HLA in healthy donors (dated by TCRdb to the late 2010s). Study-wide context: According to an earlier analysis of 550 to 700 of the donors, 150 million to 200 million T cells yielded 95 million to 140 million unique TCR beta sequences and about 300 Gb of sequence data. Roughly 310 gigabases of sequencing data and tens of millions of unique TCR sequences were included in an early release covering about 700 HLA-typed donors. Among the 398 genotyped donors, about 83% belonged to the genetic ancestry cluster associated with self-reported Caucasian donors. The study was designed to test whether signatures of past pathogen exposure could be identified by cataloging public T cell receptors. Using immunosequencing, the study profiled T cell repertoires from 666 subjects and related those repertoires to cytomegalovirus serostatus. Besides the first cohort of roughly 660 subjects, a separate validation cohort made up of 120 different subjects was used. To predict cytomegalovirus infection status, the study combined high-throughput TCR immunosequencing, statistical association of individual TCRs with disease status, and machine learning. A later analysis re-analyzed previously published TCR beta repertoires from about 730 donors and added high-resolution HLA genotyping to study TCR occurrence patterns. The later analysis used no new phenotypic data to find candidate immune exposures, relying instead on TCR beta sequences and their occurrence across donors. In an earlier analysis of more than 550 of the donors, high-throughput TCR beta sequencing was used to judge whether each TCR beta V gene segment behaved as functional or pseudogenic. Donor age, sex, ethnicity and CMV serostatus were compiled alongside the repertoire data. A later genetic analysis took genome-wide SNP genotypes for about 65% of the roughly 670 donors and used that subset as a discovery cohort. All discovery cohort repertoires had been generated on a single sequencing platform. HLA typing included class I and class II loci at four-digit resolution. Typing coverage differed by locus: A, B, C, DRB1 and DQB1 were typed in about 629-640 donors, DQA1 in 522, DPA1 in approximately 600, and DPB1 in approximately 450. About five DR-DQ haplotypes were treated as single units for association and clustering because of strong linkage in the cohort. Among about 370 genotyped donors of the cohort, an average of about 220,000 unique TCR beta nucleotide sequences was sequenced per donor, of which 15% to 20% were non-productive. General study outcomes and caveats: The sequencing pipeline was judged likely to have produced a cluster of highly shared sequence variants as a technical artifact. Because HLA typing was missing for some donors at each locus, association tests included only the typed subset. The classifier was reported to diagnose cytomegalovirus status with high specificity and sensitivity in both the original cohort and the validation cohort. The study listed 150 to 200 TCR beta chains as associated with cytomegalovirus. In vitro tests confirmed that a few of the cytomegalovirus-associated TCR beta chains recognize cytomegalovirus antigens. A later analysis found that HLA-associated TCR beta chains were more clonally expanded and had lower generation probabilities than equally common non-associated chains. Some IMGT-functional V segments, including TRBV6-2 and TRBV6-3, could not be distinguished by the 87-base-pair reads and were therefore excluded. In this cohort, only TCR beta chains were sequenced, and detectable features were limited by the absence of alpha or paired-chain data. Sequencing depth was assumed to be roughly uniform across donors in the presence/absence analyses, though that assumption may not hold. Immune exposure information for the cohort was limited to CMV serostatus. Correlated functional status among segregating V segments might be attributable to linkage disequilibrium, but an unknown experimental factor could not be ruled out. A later analysis found that TCR association rates varied across HLA loci, with DRB1 alleles showing the most associated TCRs and HLA-C alleles the fewest. A later genetic analysis reported fewer N-insertions in productive TCRs among donors in an Asian-associated ancestry cluster than the roughly 620-donor mean. An earlier analysis of around 500 of the donors showed that most TCR beta V segments appeared in productive rearrangements either about 90% or about 30% of the time, which broadly matched IMGT annotations. When HLA alleles, especially DR and DQ, strongly co-occurred, TCR associations were difficult to assign to individual alleles. According to a later analysis, most CMV-associated TCR beta chains appeared to be HLA-restricted, and the HLA associations seemed to be driven largely by CMV exposure. The authors suggested that the approach could potentially be extended to other disease states and immunological phenotypes. A later analysis reported that several top co-occurrence clusters appeared linked to parvovirus B19, influenza, CMV and Epstein-Barr virus. In a later analysis, around 17,000 TCR beta sequences were associated with specific HLA alleles at a false discovery rate of 0.05. About 15 rarely observed V segments, including chromosome 9 orphons, were excluded from the earlier analysis of a few hundred of the donors because counts were too low. While some public TCRs were present in many individuals, most TCR sequences turned up only very rarely across donors. A further reported finding was that TCR beta sequences accurately predicted the HLA-A and HLA-B alleles for most subjects in the first cohort. A later genetic analysis associated a missense DCLRE1C variant with V-gene and J-gene trimming of TCR beta chains, and an independent cohort replicated the association.

The cohort consisted of 600 or so healthy bone marrow donors. At the time of sampling, all cohort members were nominally healthy, though unrecorded immune exposures were likely present. The donor was CMV seronegative and belonged to the group of under 400 seronegative cohort members. A peripheral blood sample was provided by each donor, and peripheral blood mononuclear cells were used for TCR beta sequencing. The Qiagen DNeasy Blood Extraction Kit was used to extract genomic DNA from the blood cell samples. The library was produced with the immunoSEQ multiplex PCR assay. For the multiplex PCR, a mixture combining 60 forward primers for TCR Vbeta segments and 13 reverse primers for TCR Jbeta segments was used. The CDR3 region of rearranged TCR beta genes was amplified from genomic DNA by a multiplex PCR assay. On the Illumina HiSeq System, the amplified TCR beta libraries were sequenced as 87-base-pair reads. Turning to the authors' computational methods: A later analysis tallied about 77 million unique TCR beta chains across the approximately 670 repertoires, and 10 million to 11 million of those chains were shared by two or more donors. A nearest-neighbor algorithm error-corrected the raw reads and collapsed the reads into unique sequences, merging closely related sequences to remove PCR and sequencing errors. CDR3 sequences were aligned to IMGT reference sequences to assign V, D and J gene segments. For a sequence to be retained, at least a six-nucleotide match to both a V gene segment and a J gene segment was required. A rearrangement counted as productive if the CDR3 had no stop codons and remained in frame with V and J, and every other rearrangement counted as non-productive. CDR3 was defined according to IMGT convention as the region running from the second conserved V-encoded cysteine to the conserved J-encoded phenylalanine. The earlier analysis of fewer than 750 of the donors excluded sequences that lacked an unambiguous match to a single V gene segment. In an earlier analysis of 587 of the donors, a V segment was called functional when productive rearrangements were above 56.7%, and segregating when the standard deviation between donors exceeded 5%. A statistical classification framework was built to diagnose cytomegalovirus status from the catalog of TCR beta chain sequences. V and J gene assignment, in a later analysis, came from comparing TCR nucleotide sequences with IMGT/GENE-DB human TR gene sequences. Using the TCRdist pipeline, a later analysis assigned CDR3 sequences along with most-parsimonious VDJ recombination scenarios. In a later analysis, each TCR beta chain was defined by its CDR3 amino acid sequence together with its V-gene family, and reads lacking a unique V-gene family were excluded. A later analysis removed 592 highly shared, low-generation-probability nucleotide sequences to deal with suspected cross-contamination and a sequencing artifact. In a later analysis, a clonal expansion index was calculated for each public chain from normalized within-repertoire ranks of inferred template counts. In a later analysis, generation probabilities were computed using a VDJ recombination model fitted to out-of-frame rearrangements, and the results were checked against IGoR. A later analysis scored TCR-TCR, TCR-HLA and TCR-CMV co-occurrence with hypergeometric tests, applying a repertoire-size bias correction to TCR pairs. In a later analysis, false discovery rates were estimated by permuting HLA or CMV assignments 20 times. In a later analysis, co-occurring TCRs were grouped using DBSCAN, and TCRdist sequence similarity was added for clustering within HLA-allele-positive subsets. Repertoires with fewer than 30,000 or more than 120,000 public chains were left out of co-occurrence clustering, as were five repertoires with anomalous nucleotide sharing. TCRdb holds this immuneACCESS table with in-frame rearrangements only. Some clones are missing; in checked studies, unresolved V genes explain under half, and the rest has no known cause. V and J calls and clone size are copied from that table; D and trimming were computed from the DNA. The sample table records 110,000 to 150,000 clones; 65% to 80% of these occur just once. Roughly 4.3% of the sample belongs to the ten largest clones.

After removal of 0 bases from V and 1 base from J, the junction retains 5 bases not matched to a gene. Taken from cysteine to phenylalanine, the CDR3 has 17 residues. This entry keeps only the CDR3 DNA: 51 bases, framed from base 1. The germline V gene supplies CDR1 SGDLS and CDR2 YYNGEE. In regard to this clone: The antigen it recognizes is unknown. No base qualities exist here, and no much larger clone lies one base off it.

The receptor comes from a male donor in good health and CMV-seronegative. Sequencing was performed on PBMCs. The chain joins TRBV9 to TRBJ2-3; 10 central bases correspond to TRBD2. The sequenced DNA: TGTGCCAGCAGCGTAGCTCCCGGGACTAGCGGCACAGATACGCAGTATTTT. Translated, it reads CASSVAPGTSGTDTQYF.